This passage covers 26 T cell receptor beta chains from one sample sequenced in a study of identifying expanded T cells in peripheral blood. TCRdb keeps only in-frame clones here, not all; method: immunoSEQ multiplex PCR. The top ten clones hold approximately 18% of a sample with about 100,000 clones, around 88% of them seen once. Sequenced input: blood. These receptors originate from a person aged 18-70 years in good health.

The rearrangement uses TRBV28 and TRBJ1-1; weak D call: TRBD1 (5 bases). The CDR3 loop spans 13 amino acids. V was trimmed by 6 bases and J by 1 base, leaving 9 bases between them. Per germline, CDR1 MDHEN and CDR2 SYDVKM. The CDR3 region is CASSGRGNTEAFF. The CDR3 DNA reads TGTGCCAGCAGCGGTAGGGGGAACACTGAAGCTTTCTTT.

V usage is TRBV28 and J usage is TRBJ2-5; 11 nucleotides agree with TRBD1. Looked up from germline, CDR1 is MDHEN and CDR2 is SYDVKM. CDR3 size: 15 residues. The V segment lost 6 bases and the J segment 5 bases; nucleotides outside the gene matches: 8. The CDR3 bases are TGTGCCAGCAGGCGGGACAGGGGGTTATGGGAGACCCAGTACTTC. It encodes CASRRDRGLWETQYF.

The chain uses TRBV6-5 and TRBJ1-2; D unresolved. Between the trimmed V and J ends, which lost 3 bases and 0 bases, there was a span of 11 bases. CDR1 and CDR2 from the germline V gene are MNHEY and SVGAGI. The CDR3 extends over 15 amino acids. For the CDR3, the DNA is TGTGCCAGCAGTTATCAAAGCGGAGCTAACTATGGCTACACCTTC. Translated: CASSYQSGANYGYTF.

This clone was counted a single time. This rearrangement joins TRBV7-6 to TRBJ2-2; TRBD1 matches 8 bases. The V segment lost 1 base and the J segment 4 bases; nucleotides outside the gene matches: 8. Germline V gene lookup returns CDR1 SGHVS and CDR2 FNYEAQ. The length of the CDR3 is 17 residues. In nucleotides, the CDR3 is TGTGCCAGCAGCTTAGGGTGGCAGGGGGCTACCACCGGGGAGCTGTTTTTT. The encoded protein is CASSLGWQGATTGELFF.

The sample holds one count of this clone. V is TRBV6-5 and J is TRBJ1-1; D gene unclear. V gave up 2 bases and J gave up 5 bases, with 9 bases separating them. Germline lookup yields CDR1 MNHEY and CDR2 SVGAGI. The CDR3 has 13 residues. In DNA form, the CDR3 reads TGTGCCAGCAGTTACGTGGCAAAAACTGAAGCTTTCTTT. Its protein is CASSYVAKTEAFF.

Here the CDR3 reads CAWSLHDTQYF. CDR3 coding DNA: TGTGCCTGGAGTCTGCATGATACGCAGTATTTT. This chain links TRBV30 with TRBJ2-3, with D unresolved. CDR3 length: 11 amino acids. The germline gives CDR1 GTSNPN, CDR2 SVGIG (reference sequence). With 2 bases removed from V and 6 bases from J, the gap between germline ends came to 6 bases.

V is TRBV5-6 and J is TRBJ1-5, with D tentatively TRBD1 (5 bases). Germline V lookup: CDR1 SGHDT, CDR2 YYEEEE. V lost 2 bases and J 2 bases, leaving 8 bases between the germline ends. This CDR3 has 14 amino acids. The CDR3 nucleotides read TGTGCCAGCAGCTTAACAGGAGGCAATCAGCCCCAGCATTTT. The encoded protein is CASSLTGGNQPQHF.

This chain uses TRBV2 with TRBJ2-7, with D possibly being TRBD1 (6 bases). V was pared by 5 bases and J by 3 bases, with 23 bases between. Per the germline V gene, CDR1 is SNHLY and CDR2 is FYNNEI. CDR3 length: 17 residues. CDR3 sequence reads: CASSLSPPGQGFYEQYF. The CDR3 DNA follows: TGTGCCAGCAGTCTTTCGCCCCCGGGACAAGGATTCTACGAGCAGTACTTC.

The chain recombines TRBV6-1 with TRBJ1-4; no clear D. The CDR3 runs to 11 residues. V was shortened by 6 bases and J by 4 bases, with 3 bases between the two germline ends. Germline V lookup: CDR1 MNHNS, CDR2 SASEGT. In nucleotides, the CDR3 is TGTGCCAGCAGGGATAATGAAAAACTGTTTTTT. Translation gives CASRDNEKLFF.

The genes are TRBV19 and TRBJ1-4; 8 positions agree with TRBD1. CDR1 LNHDA and CDR2 SQIVND come from the germline V gene (reference sequence). The ends lost 0 bases at V and 8 bases at J; junction bases unmatched: 14. The CDR3 totals 18 residues. The CDR3 protein is CASSIDLYRGASEEKLFF. The CDR3 DNA follows: TGTGCCAGTAGTATAGATCTATACAGGGGGGCGTCGGAGGAAAAACTGTTTTTT.

The chain joins TRBV7-9 to TRBJ1-5; D unresolved. Trimming took off 8 bases at V and 2 bases at J, with 10 bases between the two ends. Germline CDR1 is SEHNR and CDR2 is FQNEAQ (reference sequence). This CDR3 spans 13 amino acids. CDR3 nucleotide sequence: TGTGCCAGCGCCGGCCCCGGCAATCAGCCCCAGCATTTT. Translation gives CASAGPGNQPQHF. Complete variable domain (other parts from reference TRBV7-9 and TRBJ1-5): DTGVSQNPRHKITKRGQNVTFRCDPISEHNRLYWYRQTLGQGPEFLTYFQNEAQLEKSRLLSDRFSAERPKGSFSTLEIQRTEQGDSAMYLCASAGPGNQPQHFGDGTRLSIL.

This clone has a handful of counts. The chain is built from TRBV28 and TRBJ2-7, with D possibly called TRBD1 or TRBD2 (5 bases each). Trimming left V 3 bases short and J 6 bases short, with 9 bases between. The CDR3 has 12 residues. Germline loops: CDR1 MDHEN, CDR2 SYDVKM. The CDR3 sequence is CASSFRELEQYF. In DNA, the CDR3 is TGTGCCAGCAGTTTCAGGGAGCTCGAGCAGTACTTC.

The rearrangement joins TRBV5-1 to TRBJ2-7; D uncertain. The CDR3 totals 13 residues. Germline V gives CDR1 SGHRS, CDR2 YFSETQ. Trimming left V 0 bases short and J 3 bases short, with 7 bases between. The CDR3 nucleotides read TGCGCCAGCAGCTTGGCACAGCGCTACGAGCAGTACTTC. This codes for CASSLAQRYEQYF.

Here the CDR3 reads CASSQEPRSYGNTIYF. The DNA for the CDR3 is TGCGCCAGCAGCCAAGAGCCTAGGAGCTACGGAAACACCATATATTTT. The chain employs TRBV4-1 and TRBJ1-3; unclear D gene. The germline V gene has CDR1 MGHRA and CDR2 YSYEKL. V dropped 0 bases and J dropped 4 bases, with 13 bases sitting between them. The CDR3 totals 16 residues.

V is TRBV11-2 and J is TRBJ1-2, with D perhaps TRBD1 (6 bases). CDR1 and CDR2 (germline): SGHAT, FQNNGV. The CDR3 consists of 16 residues. V shed 5 bases and J shed 2 bases, with 18 bases lying between them. This CDR3 reads CASSPPGMGGNYGYTF. DNA of the CDR3: TGTGCCAGCAGCCCGCCCGGGATGGGGGGCAACTATGGCTACACCTTC.

The chain is built from TRBV7-9 and TRBJ1-3, with 9 bases identical to TRBD1. V lost 3 bases and J lost 2; bases outside the gene matches: 5. The CDR3 sequence is 16 residues long. Germline values: CDR1 SEHNR, CDR2 FQNEAQ (reference sequence). Here the CDR3 DNA reads TGTGCCAGCAGCTTTCGGACAGGGGCGACTGGAAACACCATATATTTT. It encodes CASSFRTGATGNTIYF.

This clone was detected only once. V and J are TRBV6-1 and TRBJ2-7; weak D call: TRBD1 (5 bases). Trimming took 2 bases from V and 4 from J, leaving 15 bases between them. Germline V CDR1 and CDR2: MNHNS, SASEGT. This CDR3 is built from 15 residues. Here the CDR3 DNA reads TGTGCCAGCAGTGAACGGTCAGGGTCAAATTACGAGCAGTACTTC. It codes for CASSERSGSNYEQYF.

As regards this clone: This may arise from a read error, as a much more abundant clone is one base away. The chain recombines TRBV7-2 with TRBJ1-2, with D maybe TRBD1 (5 bases). Deletions cut 3 bases from V and 3 bases from J, with 11 bases between. Germline V gives CDR1 SGHTA, CDR2 FQGNSA. The CDR3 runs 14 residues. In DNA, the CDR3 is TGTGCCAGCAGCTTCCCGGGGGGGGACTATGGCTACACCTTC. Its protein product is CASSFPGGDYGYTF. The whole variable domain, filled in from reference TRBV7-2 and TRBJ1-2, reads GAGVSQSPSNKVTEKGKDVELRCDPISGHTALYWYRQSLGQGLEFLIYFQGNSAPDKSGLPSDRFSAERTGGSVSTLTIQRTQQEDSAVYLCASSFPGGDYGYTFGSGTRLTVV.

The chain uses TRBV4-1 and TRBJ1-2, with D tentatively TRBD1 (5 bases). This CDR3 has 14 amino acids. V was pared by 0 bases and J by 0 bases, with 5 bases between. Germline V CDR1 and CDR2: MGHRA, YSYEKL. The CDR3, as DNA: TGCGCCAGCAGCCAAGACAGGGCTAACTATGGCTACACCTTC. It translates to CASSQDRANYGYTF.

The chain links TRBV4-3 to TRBJ1-1; D is unresolved. The germline CDR1 and CDR2 sequences are LGHNA and YSLEER. The V end was cut by 0 bases, the J end by 0 bases, with 8 bases between. CDR3 length: 15 residues. CDR3: CASSQDPDLNTEAFF. CDR3 sequence (DNA): TGCGCCAGCAGCCAAGATCCGGATTTGAACACTGAAGCTTTCTTT.

This sequence joins TRBV7-9 and TRBJ1-6; the D is unclear. Trimming removed 2 bases at V and 3 bases at J, with 17 bases between. This CDR3 region has 18 residues. Germline CDR1 is SEHNR and CDR2 is FQNEAQ (reference sequence). Written as DNA, the CDR3 is TGTGCCAGCAGCTTATCGGGCAGGAGCTTAGACTATAATTCACCCCTCCACTTT. This gives the protein CASSLSGRSLDYNSPLHF.

The chain recombines TRBV25-1 with TRBJ2-2; D is ambiguous. V gave up 0 bases and J gave up 0 bases, with 8 bases separating them. Looked up from germline, CDR1 is MGHDK and CDR2 is SYGVNS. The CDR3 is 16 residues long. For the CDR3, the DNA is TGTGCCAGCAGTGAATATCAGAGTACGAACACCGGGGAGCTGTTTTTT. It specifies CASSEYQSTNTGELFF.

The chain combines TRBV7-9 with TRBJ1-5; D gene ambiguous. Germline V gives CDR1 SEHNR, CDR2 FQNEAQ (reference sequence). The CDR3 covers 15 residues. V lost 3 bases and J lost 0, with 9 bases in between. This CDR3 reads CASSFGSSSNQPQHF. The CDR3 bases are TGTGCCAGCAGCTTTGGTTCGAGTAGCAATCAGCCCCAGCATTTT.

The rearrangement links TRBV28 to TRBJ2-7; perhaps TRBD1 as D (5 bases). The V end lost 3 bases, the J end lost 9 bases, and 9 bases lay between the germline ends. This CDR3 is 11 amino acids long. Germline V gene data show CDR1 as MDHEN and CDR2 as SYDVKM. Here the CDR3 reads CASSFHRGQYF. The DNA of the CDR3 is TGTGCCAGCAGTTTCCATAGGGGGCAGTACTTC. The whole variable domain, remainder taken from reference TRBV28 and TRBJ2-7, is DVKVTQSSRYLVKRTGEKVFLECVQDMDHENMFWYRQDPGLGLRLIYFSYDVKMKEKGDIPEGYSVSREKKERFSLILESASTNQTSMYLCASSFHRGQYFGPGTRLTVT.

V gene TRBV4-1 combines with J gene TRBJ1-2; the D is unclear. This CDR3 has 13 residues. CDR1 is MGHRA, CDR2 YSYEKL, per germline. V lost 1 base and J lost 7, with 10 bases in between. CDR3 DNA: TGCGCCAGCAGCCAAGTAGCCTGGGGTGGCTACACCTTC. Protein product: CASSQVAWGGYTF.

V usage is TRBV7-9 and J usage is TRBJ1-2; no clear D gene. The CDR3 spans 13 residues. Per the germline V gene, CDR1 is SEHNR and CDR2 is FQNEAQ (reference sequence). The V end lost 1 base, the J end lost 2 bases, and 5 bases lay between the germline ends. As DNA, the CDR3 is TGTGCCAGCAGCTTAGAGGCGAACTATGGCTACACCTTC. Amino acid sequence: CASSLEANYGYTF. The full variable domain, with the rest looked up from reference TRBV7-9 and TRBJ1-2, is DTGVSQNPRHKITKRGQNVTFRCDPISEHNRLYWYRQTLGQGPEFLTYFQNEAQLEKSRLLSDRFSAERPKGSFSTLEIQRTEQGDSAMYLCASSLEANYGYTFGSGTRLTVV.